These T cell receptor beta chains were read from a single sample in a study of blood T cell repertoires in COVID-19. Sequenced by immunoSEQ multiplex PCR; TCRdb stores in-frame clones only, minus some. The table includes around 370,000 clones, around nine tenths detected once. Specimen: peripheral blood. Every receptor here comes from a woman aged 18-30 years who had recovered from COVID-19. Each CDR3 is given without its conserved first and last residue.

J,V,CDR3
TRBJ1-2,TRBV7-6,ASSSQGAHGYT
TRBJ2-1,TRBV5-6,ASSLRLAFYSYNEQF
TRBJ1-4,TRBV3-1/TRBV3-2,ASSLRGGSDEKLF
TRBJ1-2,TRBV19,ASSLPGQGGNGYT
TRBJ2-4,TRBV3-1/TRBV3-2,ASSQGTQNIQY
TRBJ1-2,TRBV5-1,ASKQQGADYGYT
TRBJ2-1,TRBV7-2,ASSFKRSGSRYNEQF
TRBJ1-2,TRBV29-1,SVLDKANYGYT
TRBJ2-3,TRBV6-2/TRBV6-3,ASSYEDRADTQY
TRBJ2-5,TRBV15,ATSTSSGAQETQY
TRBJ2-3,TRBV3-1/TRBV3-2,ASRHLAGAADTQY
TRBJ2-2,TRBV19,ASSTTSEITGELF
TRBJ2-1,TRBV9,ASSVGMVAEVYNEQF
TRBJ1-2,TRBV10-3,AISESGGQGSYGYT
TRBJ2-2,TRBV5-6,ASSIRGLTGELF
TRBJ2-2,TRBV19,ASSPITDTGELF
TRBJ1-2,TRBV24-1,ATSQGQGYGYT
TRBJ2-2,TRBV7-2,ASSLARGWTSGRTGELF
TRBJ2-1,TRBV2,ASIAGKRYNEQF
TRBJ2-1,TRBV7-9,ARGEGLAGDNEQF
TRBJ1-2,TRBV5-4,ASSSGQGFGYGYT
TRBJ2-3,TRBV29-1,SVDGRGPDTQY
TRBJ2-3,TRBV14,ASSQDYRLAEISTDTQY
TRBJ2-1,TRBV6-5,ASSSSGTSSNEQF
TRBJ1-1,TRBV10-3,AISRGQENTEAF